This TCR beta chain derives from a study of T cell repertoires in cytomegalovirus infection (dated by TCRdb to between 2018 and 2021). With regard to the full study: Donor HLA type was relevant to the analysis, because carriage of CMV infection together with the matching HLA type was indicated by public TCR beta signatures.

Instrument used: Illumina HiSeq 1500. TCRdb applied fastp at Q25 and MiXCR to the public reads, then kept only in-frame beta chains. Every entry covers one CDR3 protein and lists the most common genes and DNA from its rows. For this sample the table gives approximately 130,000 distinct CDR3 sequences, of which 7.5% to 9% were detected only once. The ten largest clones take up about a tenth of the sample. On the study overall, not on this receptor specifically: In both this cohort and an independent roughly 400-donor cohort, the cumulative frequency of public TCR beta family members distinguished carriers of CMV infection plus the relevant HLA type. The ex vivo response was dominated by HLA-C-restricted CMV-specific TCR beta clonotypes, and the single most frequent clonotype in two of eight donors was supplied by these HLA-C-restricted clonotypes.

This clonotype was counted many times. Its antigen has not been determined. Base quality data are lacking; no much larger clone is found one base away. Trimming takes 6 bases off V and 3 bases off J; junction bases not matched to a gene: 10. Spanning cysteine to phenylalanine, the CDR3 consists of 15 amino acids. CDR3 DNA only is kept here, 45 bases in frame from base 1. CDR1 and CDR2 are drawn from the germline V gene: KGHSH, LQKENI. The chain employs TRBV18 and TRBJ1-2; 7 central nucleotides agree with TRBD1. The sample comprised PBMCs. This sequence was found in a human donor in good health (CMV status not recorded). Some clones in this sample may be carry-over from other donors' samples. The nucleotide sequence is given as TGTGCCAGCTCGCACGACCAGGGGACAGACTATGGCTACACCTTC. It encodes CASSHDQGTDYGYTF.